The source of this T cell receptor (beta chain) is a study of T cell repertoires in cytomegalovirus infection. Study-level background: Public TCR beta signatures provided an indication of both CMV infection and a matching HLA type. Study-wide results and limits: Of the TCR beta families, the public ones yielded a cumulative frequency that identified carriers of CMV plus the relevant HLA. It was HLA-C-restricted CMV-specific TCR beta clonotypes that dominated the response ex vivo.

With respect to this clonotype: Its antigen is undetermined. The germline gene is not matched at one end of the junction; a read error may be the cause.

TCRdb fed the reads into MiXCR, producing one record per CDR3 protein. The data show around 740,000 distinct CDR3 sequences, less than 40% seen once. This clonotype was sampled from a human donor in good health (CMV status not recorded). Some clones in this sample may be carry-over from other donors' samples. What was sequenced was PBMCs.

The CDR3 coding sequence is TGCGCCAGCAGCTTGGTAGTACTAGCGGGATACAATGAGCCGTTCTTC. Its protein product is CASSLVVLAGYNEPFF. The chain is built from TRBV5-1 and TRBJ2-1, with 10 nucleotides matching TRBD2. The CDR3 consists of 16 residues. Germline V lookup: CDR1 SGHRS, CDR2 YFSETQ.